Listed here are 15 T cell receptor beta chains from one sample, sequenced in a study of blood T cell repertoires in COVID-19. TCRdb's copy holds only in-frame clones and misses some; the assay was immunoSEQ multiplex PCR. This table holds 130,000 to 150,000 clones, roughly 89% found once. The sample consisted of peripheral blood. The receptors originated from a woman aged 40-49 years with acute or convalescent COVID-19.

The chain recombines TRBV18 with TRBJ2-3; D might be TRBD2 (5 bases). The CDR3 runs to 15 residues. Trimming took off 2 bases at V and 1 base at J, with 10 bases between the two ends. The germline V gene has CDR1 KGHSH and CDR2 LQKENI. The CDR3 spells CASSPLAQRTDTQYF. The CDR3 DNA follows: TGTGCCAGCTCACCATTAGCGCAACGCACAGATACGCAGTATTTT.

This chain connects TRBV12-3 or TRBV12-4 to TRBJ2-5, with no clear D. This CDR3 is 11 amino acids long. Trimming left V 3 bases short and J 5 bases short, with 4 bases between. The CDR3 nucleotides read TGTGCCAGCAGTTTTGCGGAGACCCAGTACTTC. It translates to CASSFAETQYF.

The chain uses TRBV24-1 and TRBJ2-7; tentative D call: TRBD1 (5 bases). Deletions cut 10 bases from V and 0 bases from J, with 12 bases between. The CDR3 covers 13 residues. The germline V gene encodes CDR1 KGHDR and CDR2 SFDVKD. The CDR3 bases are TGTGCCACACCAGGGCACCTCTCCTACGAGCAGTACTTC. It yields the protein CATPGHLSYEQYF.

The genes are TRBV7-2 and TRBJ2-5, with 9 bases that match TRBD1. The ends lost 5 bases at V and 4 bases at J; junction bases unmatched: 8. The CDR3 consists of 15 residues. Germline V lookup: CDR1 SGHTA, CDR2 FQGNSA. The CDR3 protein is CASSRGQGTLETQYF. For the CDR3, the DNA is TGTGCCAGCAGCCGGGGACAGGGTACTTTAGAGACCCAGTACTTC.

The CDR3 loop reads CAISGQRTEKLFF. Here the CDR3 DNA reads TGTGCCATTTCGGGACAACGGACTGAAAAACTGTTTTTT. V gene TRBV10-3 combines with J gene TRBJ1-4, with a tentative D call TRBD1 (6 bases). Germline CDR1 reads ENHRY; CDR2 reads SYGVKD. CDR3 length equals 13 residues. The V and J ends lost 9 bases and 7 bases respectively, with 15 bases between them.

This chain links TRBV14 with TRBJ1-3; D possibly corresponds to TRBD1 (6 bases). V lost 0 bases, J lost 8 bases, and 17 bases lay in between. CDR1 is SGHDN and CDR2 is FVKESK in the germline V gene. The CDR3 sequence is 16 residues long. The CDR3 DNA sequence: TGTGCCAGCAGCCAAGATCCCCCAGGGGTCGGGGACACCATATATTTT. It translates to CASSQDPPGVGDTIYF.

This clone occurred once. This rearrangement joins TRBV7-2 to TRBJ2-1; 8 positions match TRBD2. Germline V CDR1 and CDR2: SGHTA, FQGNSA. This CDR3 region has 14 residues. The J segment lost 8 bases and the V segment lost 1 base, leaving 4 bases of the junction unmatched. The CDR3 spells CASSLGTSRDEQFF. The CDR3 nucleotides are TGTGCCAGCAGCTTAGGGACTAGCAGAGATGAGCAGTTCTTC.

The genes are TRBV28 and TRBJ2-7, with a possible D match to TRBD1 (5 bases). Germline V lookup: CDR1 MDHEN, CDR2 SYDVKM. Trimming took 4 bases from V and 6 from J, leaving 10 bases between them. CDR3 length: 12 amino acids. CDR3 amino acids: CASSSAGSEQYF. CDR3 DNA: TGTGCCAGCAGTTCAGCAGGGTCCGAGCAGTACTTC. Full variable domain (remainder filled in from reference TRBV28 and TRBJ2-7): DVKVTQSSRYLVKRTGEKVFLECVQDMDHENMFWYRQDPGLGLRLIYFSYDVKMKEKGDIPEGYSVSREKKERFSLILESASTNQTSMYLCASSSAGSEQYFGPGTRLTVT.

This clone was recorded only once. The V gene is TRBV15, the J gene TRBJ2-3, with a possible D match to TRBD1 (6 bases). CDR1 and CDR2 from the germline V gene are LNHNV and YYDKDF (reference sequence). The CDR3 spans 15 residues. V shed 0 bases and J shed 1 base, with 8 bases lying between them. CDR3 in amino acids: CATSRDPGGTDTQYF. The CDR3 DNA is TGTGCCACCAGCAGAGATCCAGGGGGCACAGATACGCAGTATTTT.

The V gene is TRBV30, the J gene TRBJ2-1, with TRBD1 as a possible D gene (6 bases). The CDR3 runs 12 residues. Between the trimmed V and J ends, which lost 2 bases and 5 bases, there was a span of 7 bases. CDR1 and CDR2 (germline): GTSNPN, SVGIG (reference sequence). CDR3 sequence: CAWSTGNNEQFF. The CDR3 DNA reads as TGTGCCTGGAGTACAGGGAACAATGAGCAGTTCTTC.

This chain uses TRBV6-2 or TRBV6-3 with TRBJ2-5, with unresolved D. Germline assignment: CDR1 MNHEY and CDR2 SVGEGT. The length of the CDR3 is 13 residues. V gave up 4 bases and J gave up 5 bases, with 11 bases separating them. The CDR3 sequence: CASSSPPRETQYF. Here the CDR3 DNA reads TGTGCCAGCAGTTCGCCGCCGAGGGAGACCCAGTACTTC.

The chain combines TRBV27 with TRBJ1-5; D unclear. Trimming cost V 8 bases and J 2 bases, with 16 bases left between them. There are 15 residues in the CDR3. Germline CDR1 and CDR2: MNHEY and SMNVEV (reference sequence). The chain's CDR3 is CASGQRAEGNQPQHF. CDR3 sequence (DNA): TGTGCCAGCGGCCAAAGGGCGGAGGGCAATCAGCCCCAGCATTTT.

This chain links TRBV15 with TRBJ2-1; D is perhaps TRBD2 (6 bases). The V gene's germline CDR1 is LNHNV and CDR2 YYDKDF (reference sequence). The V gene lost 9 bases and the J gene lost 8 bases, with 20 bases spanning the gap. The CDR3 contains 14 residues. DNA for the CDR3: TGTGCCACGAAACGGGAGCTAAATTTCGATGAGCAGTTCTTC. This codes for CATKRELNFDEQFF.

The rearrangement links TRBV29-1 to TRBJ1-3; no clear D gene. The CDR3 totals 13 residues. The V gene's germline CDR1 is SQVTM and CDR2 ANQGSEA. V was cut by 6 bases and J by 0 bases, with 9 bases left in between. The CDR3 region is CSVEVLSGNTIYF. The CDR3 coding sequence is TGCAGCGTGGAGGTCCTCTCTGGAAACACCATATATTTT. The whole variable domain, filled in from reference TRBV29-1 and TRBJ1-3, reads SAVISQKPSRDICQRGTSLTIQCQVDSQVTMMFWYRQQPGQSLTLIATANQGSEATYESGFVIDKFPISRPNLTFSTLTVSNMSPEDSSIYLCSVEVLSGNTIYFGEGSWLTVV.

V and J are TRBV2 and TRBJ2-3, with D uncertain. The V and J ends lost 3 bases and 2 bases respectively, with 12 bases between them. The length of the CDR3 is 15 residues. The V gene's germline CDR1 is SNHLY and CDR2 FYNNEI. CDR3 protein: CASSEMRLPTDTQYF. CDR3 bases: TGTGCCAGCAGTGAGATGCGCCTTCCCACAGATACGCAGTATTTT.